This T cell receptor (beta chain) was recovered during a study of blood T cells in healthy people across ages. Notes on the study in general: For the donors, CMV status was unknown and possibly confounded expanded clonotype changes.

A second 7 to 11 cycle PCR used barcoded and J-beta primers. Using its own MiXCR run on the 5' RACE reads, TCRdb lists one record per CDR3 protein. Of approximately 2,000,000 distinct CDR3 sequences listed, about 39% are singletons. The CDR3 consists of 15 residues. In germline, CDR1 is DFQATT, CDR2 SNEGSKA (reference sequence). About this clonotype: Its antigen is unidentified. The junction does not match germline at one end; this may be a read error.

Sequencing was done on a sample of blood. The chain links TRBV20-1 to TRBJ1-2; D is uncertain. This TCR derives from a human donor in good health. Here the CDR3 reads CSARHHRAYNYGHTF. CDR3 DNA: TGCAGTGCTAGACACCACAGAGCATATAACTATGGCCACACCTTC.